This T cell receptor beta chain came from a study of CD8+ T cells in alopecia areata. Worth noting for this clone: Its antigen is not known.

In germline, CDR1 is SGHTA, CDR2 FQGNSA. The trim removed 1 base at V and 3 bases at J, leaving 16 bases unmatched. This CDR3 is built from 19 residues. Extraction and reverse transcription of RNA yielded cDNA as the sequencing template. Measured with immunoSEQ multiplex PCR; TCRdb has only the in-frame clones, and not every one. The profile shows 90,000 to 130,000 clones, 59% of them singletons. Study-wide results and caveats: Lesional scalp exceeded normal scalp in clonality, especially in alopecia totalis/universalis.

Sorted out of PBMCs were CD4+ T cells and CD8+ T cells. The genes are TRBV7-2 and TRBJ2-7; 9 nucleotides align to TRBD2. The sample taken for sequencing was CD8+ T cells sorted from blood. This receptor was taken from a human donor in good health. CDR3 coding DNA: TGTGCCAGCAGCTTAGGTTCGAGCGGGGGGCAATTTGCCCGCTACGAGCAGTACTTC. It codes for CASSLGSSGGQFARYEQYF.